This T cell receptor beta chain was recovered during a study of CD8+ T cells in alopecia areata (dated by TCRdb to about 2018). Context from the whole study: The study used high-throughput TCRbeta sequencing to examine T cell clonal expansion in alopecia areata, in both the C3H/HeJ mouse model and human patients. Human TCRbeta sequencing covered scalp tissue and sorted CD4+ and CD8+ peripheral blood T cells from patchy and totalis/universalis alopecia areata patients and healthy controls. Scalp clonality was compared across normal scalp (n=4), patchy alopecia areata scalp (n=8), and alopecia totalis/universalis scalp (n=8). RNA came from the PAXgene miRNA kit for fixed scalp, the miRNeasy kit for PBMCs, and the RNeasy kit for mouse skin. TCRbeta CDR3 regions were amplified by immunoSEQ multiplex PCR using 35 Vbeta forward and 13 Jbeta reverse primers.

After PBMCs were isolated by density centrifugation and stained for CD3, CD4 and CD8, a FACSAria was used to sort CD4+ and CD8+ T cells. Scalp biopsies and blood samples were obtained from unaffected controls. The library was produced with the immunoSEQ multiplex PCR assay. RNA was extracted from all samples and reverse transcribed into cDNA, which served as template for TCR sequencing. SuperScript III was used to make first-strand cDNA, primed with a 2:1 mix of oligo-dT and random hexamers. A synthetic immune receptor repertoire was used to assess amplification bias, and residual bias was removed computationally. From the authors' description of their analysis: Raw reads were preprocessed to remove errors, and CDR3 was defined according to IMGT conventions as the region from the conserved cysteine to phenylalanine. Clonality was calculated as 1 minus Shannon entropy normalized by log2 of the number of productive unique TCRs. Scalp TCRbeta sequences were cross-referenced with sorted blood CD4 and CD8 repertoires so that the CD4 or CD8 identity of scalp clones could be inferred. TCRdb retrieved this table from immuneACCESS and kept in-frame rearrangements only. Not all clones are present; in checked studies, unresolved V genes account for under half, and no reason is known for the remainder. The DNA was the basis for D and trimming; V, J and clone size are from that table. This sample lists 110,000 or so clones; 55% to 75% were detected once. The ten most abundant clones make up about 20% of the sample.

Including cysteine and phenylalanine, the CDR3 has 16 amino acids. Just the 48-base CDR3 DNA is kept, in frame starting at base 1. The germline V gene gives CDR1 as SQVTM and CDR2 as ANQGSEA. V is shortened by 3 bases, J by 1 base, and the region joining them spans 18 bases. Details on this clone: Which antigen it targets is not known. No clone much larger than this one lies a single base away; base qualities are absent.

What the work shows at the level of the full study, not this receptor alone: Higher clonality and more expanded CD8+ clones were observed in lesional scalp than in normal scalp, particularly in alopecia totalis/universalis, a finding suggestive of antigenic drive. Shared TCR sequences between patients were less evident than in mice, which may be partly attributable to HLA diversity in the patient population. Scalp TCR repertoire analysis is complicated because resident alphabeta T cells in normal human skin are also sequenced, whereas mouse skin is dominated by gammadelta T cells.

This receptor was obtained from a human donor in good health. The V and J segments used are TRBV29-1 and TRBJ2-5; a weak D assignment points to TRBD2 (5 bases agree). The sample taken for sequencing was CD8+ T cells sorted from blood. The nucleotides read TGCAGCGTTGACGGGGTGCATCCACCGAGCCAAGAGACCCAGTACTTC. It translates to CSVDGVHPPSQETQYF.